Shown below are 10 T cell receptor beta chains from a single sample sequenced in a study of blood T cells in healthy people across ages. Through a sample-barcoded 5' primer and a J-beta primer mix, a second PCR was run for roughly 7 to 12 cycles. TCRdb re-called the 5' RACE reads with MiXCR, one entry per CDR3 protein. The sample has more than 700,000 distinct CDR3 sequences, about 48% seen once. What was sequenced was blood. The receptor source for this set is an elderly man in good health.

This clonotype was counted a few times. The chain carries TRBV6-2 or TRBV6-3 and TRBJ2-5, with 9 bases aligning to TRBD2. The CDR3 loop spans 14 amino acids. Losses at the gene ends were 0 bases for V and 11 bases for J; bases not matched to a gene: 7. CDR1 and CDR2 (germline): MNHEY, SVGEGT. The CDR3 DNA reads TGTGCCAGCAGTTACTCGGCTAGCGGGAATAAGCAGTACTTC. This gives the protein CASSYSASGNKQYF.

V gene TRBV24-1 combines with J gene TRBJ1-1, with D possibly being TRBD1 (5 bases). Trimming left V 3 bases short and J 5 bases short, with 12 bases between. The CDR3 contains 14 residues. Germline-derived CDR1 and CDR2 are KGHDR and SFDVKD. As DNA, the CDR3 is TGTGCCACCAGTGATGGGGCCGTGAGGACTGAAGCTTTCTTT. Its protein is CATSDGAVRTEAFF.

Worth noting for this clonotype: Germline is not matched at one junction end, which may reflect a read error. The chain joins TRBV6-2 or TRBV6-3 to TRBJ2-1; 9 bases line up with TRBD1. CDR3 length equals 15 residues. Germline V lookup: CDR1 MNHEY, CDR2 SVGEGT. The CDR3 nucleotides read TGTGCCAGCAGTTACACAGGGGGCTCCCACAATGAGCAGTTCTTC. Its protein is CASSYTGGSHNEQFF.

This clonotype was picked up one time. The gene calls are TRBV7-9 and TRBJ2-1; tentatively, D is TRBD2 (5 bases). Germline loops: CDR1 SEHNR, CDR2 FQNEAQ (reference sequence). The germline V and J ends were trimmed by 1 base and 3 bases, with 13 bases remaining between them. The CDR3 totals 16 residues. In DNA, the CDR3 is TGTGCCAGCAGCTTAGTAGTGCTAGCAGACTACAATGAGCAGTTCTTC. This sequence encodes CASSLVVLADYNEQFF.

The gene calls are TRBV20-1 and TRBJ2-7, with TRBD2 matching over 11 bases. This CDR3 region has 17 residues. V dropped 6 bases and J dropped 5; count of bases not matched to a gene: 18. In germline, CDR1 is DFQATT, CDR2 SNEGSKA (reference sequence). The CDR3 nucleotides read TGCAGTGCGCCCGAACTAGCGGGAGTCGGCCTCGGGGACGAGCAGTACTTC. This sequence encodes CSAPELAGVGLGDEQYF.

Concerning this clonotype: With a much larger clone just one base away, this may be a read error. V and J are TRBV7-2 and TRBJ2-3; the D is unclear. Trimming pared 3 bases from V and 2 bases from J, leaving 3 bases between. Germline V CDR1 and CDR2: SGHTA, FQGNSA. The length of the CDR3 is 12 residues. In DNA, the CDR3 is TGTGCCAGCAGCTTCGACACAGATACGCAGTATTTT. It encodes CASSFDTDTQYF.

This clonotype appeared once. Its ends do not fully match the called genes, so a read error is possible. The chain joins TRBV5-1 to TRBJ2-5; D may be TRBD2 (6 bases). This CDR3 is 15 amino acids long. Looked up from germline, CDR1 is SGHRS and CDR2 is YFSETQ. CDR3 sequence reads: CASNLDGRSQETQYF. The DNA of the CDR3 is TGCGCCAGCAACTTGGACGGGAGAAGTCAAGAGACCCAGTACTTC.

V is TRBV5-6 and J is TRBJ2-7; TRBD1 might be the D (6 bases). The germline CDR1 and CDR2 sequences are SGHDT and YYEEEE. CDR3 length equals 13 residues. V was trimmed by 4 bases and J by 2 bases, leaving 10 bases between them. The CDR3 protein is CASSRGQPYEQYF. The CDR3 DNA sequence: TGTGCCAGCAGCCGAGGACAGCCCTACGAGCAGTACTTC.

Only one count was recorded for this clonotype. CDR3 bases: TGCGCCAGCAGCCCCACGACGGATACCTACGAGCAGTACTTC. Translation gives CASSPTTDTYEQYF. The chain is built from TRBV5-1 and TRBJ2-4; D unresolved. Gene TRBJ2-7 matches the end of the DNA better, so the J call may be wrong. Looked up from germline, CDR1 is SGHRS and CDR2 is YFSETQ. The CDR3 extends over 14 amino acids.

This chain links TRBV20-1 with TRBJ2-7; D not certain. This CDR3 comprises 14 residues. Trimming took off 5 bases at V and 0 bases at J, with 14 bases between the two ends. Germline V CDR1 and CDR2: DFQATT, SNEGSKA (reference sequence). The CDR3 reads CSARTRTFSYEQYF. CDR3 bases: TGCAGTGCTCGAACAAGGACGTTCTCCTACGAGCAGTACTTC.